This T cell receptor beta chain was sequenced in a study of shared clonotypes between healthy human individuals. Terminally differentiated effector memory CD45RA+ cells were excluded from the naive CD8 cells, which were CD45RO-negative and positively selected for CCR7. Data came from immunoSEQ multiplex PCR; TCRdb stores just in-frame clones and leaves some out. The sample has fewer than 800,000 clones, about 91% seen once. The CDR3 totals 15 residues. Trimming cost V 0 bases and J 5 bases, with 11 bases left between them. Germline V gives CDR1 SGHVS, CDR2 FQNEAQ. Material: naive CD8+ T cells sorted from blood. The chain carries TRBV7-8 and TRBJ1-5; weak D call: TRBD1 (6 bases). This clonotype was obtained from a man in his thirties or forties in good health. CDR3: CASSLAVGAHQPQHF. CDR3 nucleotides: TGTGCCAGCAGCTTAGCGGTGGGGGCTCATCAGCCCCAGCATTTT.